These 20 T cell receptor beta chains were all obtained from the same sample, sequenced in a study of blood T cell repertoires in COVID-19. Libraries were prepared by immunoSEQ multiplex PCR; TCRdb keeps only in-frame clonotypes and omits some of them. The table shows about 160,000 clones, with roughly nine tenths occurring only once. The sequenced sample consisted of peripheral blood. Every receptor here comes from a middle-aged man with acute or convalescent COVID-19.

The chain is built from TRBV13 and TRBJ1-4, with 7 bases lining up with TRBD1. V lost 8 bases, J lost 7 bases, and 7 bases stayed unmatched. Germline CDR1 PRHDT, CDR2 FYEKMQ (reference sequence). The CDR3 runs 13 residues. In nucleotides, the CDR3 is TGTGCCAGCGGGAAACAGGGGAGTGAAAAACTGTTTTTT. Amino acid sequence: CASGKQGSEKLFF.

The J gene is TRBJ2-5, the V gene TRBV24-1; no clear D. Germline lookup yields CDR1 KGHDR and CDR2 SFDVKD. V was trimmed by 6 bases and J by 4 bases, leaving 8 bases between them. This CDR3 comprises 12 residues. CDR3 amino acids: CATSPGAETQYF. CDR3 nucleotide sequence: TGTGCCACCAGTCCAGGTGCAGAGACCCAGTACTTC.

The chain carries TRBV27 and TRBJ2-7; 8 bases fit TRBD1. From germline, CDR1 is MNHEY and CDR2 SMNVEV (reference sequence). The CDR3 extends over 16 amino acids. The J segment lost 3 bases and the V segment lost 6 bases, leaving 13 bases of the junction unmatched. CDR3 DNA sequence: TGTGCCAGCAGGGGGAAAAGAGGACAGGGCGACTACGAGCAGTACTTC. It is translated as CASRGKRGQGDYEQYF.

This sequence joins TRBV28 and TRBJ1-2; D ambiguous. Trimming took off 2 bases at V and 3 bases at J, with 16 bases between the two ends. The germline V gene encodes CDR1 MDHEN and CDR2 SYDVKM. CDR3 length: 16 residues. The CDR3: CASSLTAPPNYYGYTF. DNA for the CDR3: TGTGCCAGCAGTTTAACAGCACCCCCAAATTACTATGGCTACACCTTC.

V and J are TRBV5-5 and TRBJ2-1, with 7 positions matching TRBD2. Germline CDR1 reads SGHKS; CDR2 reads YYEKEE (reference sequence). Trimming cost V 4 bases and J 6 bases; bases outside gene matches: 7. The CDR3 extends over 14 amino acids. The CDR3 is CASSQWGGSNEQFF. The CDR3 DNA is TGTGCCAGCAGCCAATGGGGAGGGAGCAATGAGCAGTTCTTC.

The chain is built from TRBV3-1 (or the pseudogene TRBV3-2) and TRBJ2-7; 16 bases fit TRBD2. V lost 4 bases to trimming and J lost 4 bases; unmatched junction nucleotides: 1. The CDR3 is 15 amino acids. Per germline, CDR1 LGHDT and CDR2 YNNKEL (reference sequence). In DNA form, the CDR3 reads TGTGCCAGCAGCCCGGGACTAGCGGGAGGGTACGAGCAGTACTTC. Translating gives CASSPGLAGGYEQYF.

The chain couples TRBV5-1 to TRBJ2-2; TRBD2 aligns across 7 bases. The CDR3 extends over 16 amino acids. The germline V gene encodes CDR1 SGHRS and CDR2 YFSETQ. The V and J ends lost 0 bases and 1 base, in that order; junction bases with no gene match: 3. This CDR3 reads CASSLAPSGNTGELFF. The DNA of the CDR3 is TGCGCCAGCAGCTTGGCCCCTAGCGGGAACACCGGGGAGCTGTTTTTT.

V and J are TRBV14 and TRBJ2-1, with 7 bases that match TRBD2. V lost 4 bases to trimming and J lost 6 bases; unmatched junction nucleotides: 6. The germline V gene has CDR1 SGHDN and CDR2 FVKESK. The CDR3 runs to 14 residues. DNA of the CDR3: TGTGCCAGCAGCCTGGAAGCGGGGCGCAATGAGCAGTTCTTC. Amino acids: CASSLEAGRNEQFF. The full variable domain, its missing parts supplied by reference TRBV14 and TRBJ2-1, is EAGVTQFPSHSVIEKGQTVTLRCDPISGHDNLYWYRRVMGKEIKFLLHFVKESKQDESGMPNNRFLAERTGGTYSTLKVQPAELEDSGVYFCASSLEAGRNEQFFGPGTRLTVL.

The rearrangement joins TRBV3-1 (or the pseudogene TRBV3-2) to TRBJ1-2, with D possibly being TRBD1 (5 bases). V was shortened by 4 bases and J by 4 bases, with 16 bases between the two germline ends. The CDR3 runs to 15 residues. Germline V CDR1 and CDR2: LGHDT, YNNKEL (reference sequence). The DNA of the CDR3 is TGTGCCAGCAGCCCTCTCTCGGGGGGTTCCTATGGCTACACCTTC. Translating it yields CASSPLSGGSYGYTF.

V and J are TRBV27 and TRBJ2-7; 9 bases align to TRBD2. With 6 bases clipped from V and 6 bases from J, the junction kept 9 bases outside the gene matches. This CDR3 has 14 amino acids. Germline lookup yields CDR1 MNHEY and CDR2 SMNVEV (reference sequence). The CDR3 region is CASSPGLAGFEQYF. The DNA for the CDR3 is TGTGCCAGCAGCCCGGGCCTAGCGGGATTCGAGCAGTACTTC.

The V and J genes are TRBV25-1 and TRBJ1-1; no clear D. CDR3 size: 13 residues. Germline-derived CDR1 and CDR2 are MGHDK and SYGVNS. Trimming stripped 3 bases from V and 1 base from J, with 6 bases between. Here the CDR3 DNA reads TGTGCCAGCAGTGATCGGGGGAACACTGAAGCTTTCTTT. Translating it yields CASSDRGNTEAFF. The variable domain in full, with the rest retrieved from reference TRBV25-1 and TRBJ1-1, is EADIYQTPRYLVIGTGKKITLECSQTMGHDKMYWYQQDPGMELHLIHYSYGVNSTEKGDLSSESTVSRIRTEHFPLTLESARPSHTSQYLCASSDRGNTEAFFGQGTRLTVV.

The CDR3 spells CASSLGDRDNSPLHF. In DNA form, the CDR3 reads TGCGCCAGCAGCTTGGGAGACAGGGATAATTCACCCCTCCACTTT. V and J are TRBV5-1 and TRBJ1-6, with 7 positions matching TRBD1. Germline V gives CDR1 SGHRS, CDR2 YFSETQ. V trimming: 0 bases; J trimming: 5 bases; junction bases outside the gene matches: 2. CDR3 length: 15 residues.

The V gene is TRBV10-3, the J gene TRBJ2-3; 9 positions match TRBD2. CDR3 length: 14 residues. CDR1 is ENHRY and CDR2 is SYGVKD in the germline V gene. V was pared by 7 bases and J by 2 bases, with 4 bases of the junction left unmatched. The CDR3 region has the DNA TGTGCCATCACTAGCGGGGCGACCACAGATACGCAGTATTTT. This sequence encodes CAITSGATTDTQYF.

The gene calls are TRBV19 and TRBJ2-1; 15 nucleotides agree with TRBD2. Germline V gene lookup returns CDR1 LNHDA and CDR2 SQIVND (reference sequence). V trimming: 5 bases; J trimming: 8 bases; junction bases outside the gene matches: 7. The CDR3 contains 16 residues. The CDR3: CASSFRTSGGGDEQFF. The CDR3, as DNA: TGTGCCAGTAGTTTCCGGACTAGCGGGGGGGGAGATGAGCAGTTCTTC.

The J gene is TRBJ1-1, the V gene TRBV28; no clear D. The V and J ends lost 1 base and 10 bases respectively, with 16 bases between them. Germline CDR1 MDHEN, CDR2 SYDVKM. The CDR3 runs 14 residues. CDR3 residues: CASSLSFRGSGAFF. The CDR3 nucleotides are TGTGCCAGCAGTTTATCGTTCCGGGGAAGTGGAGCTTTCTTT.

The J gene is TRBJ2-7, the V gene TRBV21-1; the table's TRBD1 call for D was not verified on the DNA. TRBV21-1 is listed as a pseudogene. This CDR3 is built from 12 residues. In nucleotides, the CDR3 is TGTGCCAACCGGACAGTCTCCTACGAGCAGTACGTC. This sequence encodes CANRTVSYEQYV.

V is TRBV7-9 and J is TRBJ2-7; 8 bases are shared with TRBD1. The germline gives CDR1 SEHNR, CDR2 FQNEAQ (reference sequence). J lost 0 bases, V lost 4 bases, and 2 bases had no gene match. CDR3 size: 14 residues. The CDR3 protein is CASSSTGGSYEQYF. The CDR3 DNA sequence: TGTGCCAGCAGCTCCACAGGGGGCTCCTACGAGCAGTACTTC.

The genes are TRBV28 and TRBJ2-7; no clear D. This CDR3 has 11 amino acids. Germline CDR1 reads MDHEN; CDR2 reads SYDVKM. V lost 4 bases and J lost 5, with 6 bases in between. CDR3 bases: TGTGCCAGCAGTTCCGTCCACGAGCAGTACTTC. This codes for CASSSVHEQYF.

This clone was recorded only once. The rearrangement uses TRBV28 and TRBJ1-5; a weak D match, TRBD1 (6 bases). Germline CDR1 reads MDHEN; CDR2 reads SYDVKM. The CDR3 covers 15 residues. Trimming removed 4 bases from V and 4 bases from J, with 14 bases in between. CDR3 amino acids: CASSSPQGRNQPQHF. CDR3 in DNA: TGTGCCAGCAGTTCCCCACAGGGCAGGAATCAGCCCCAGCATTTT.

In DNA form, the CDR3 reads TGTGCCAGCACCCCCCGGGACAGGCCATCCTACGAGCAGTACTTC. Translation gives CASTPRDRPSYEQYF. This chain uses TRBV28 with TRBJ2-7, with 8 bases matching TRBD1. V was clipped by 7 bases and J by 1 base; unmatched bases: 9. This CDR3 spans 15 amino acids. Germline V gene sequence: CDR1 MDHEN, CDR2 SYDVKM.